The rows below give T cell receptor beta chains drawn from one sample of a study of blood T cell repertoires in COVID-19. Using immunoSEQ multiplex PCR, the repertoire was profiled, and TCRdb retains in-frame clones only, with some absent. The sample holds 280,000 or so clones, nearly 90% seen once. Material: peripheral blood. The source of these receptors is a man aged 18 to 30 with active or convalescent COVID-19. Each CDR3 is given with its conserved first and last residue. The order of the fields is clone size, J gene, V gene, D gene, CDR3 protein, CDR3 DNA. A D gene is named only where the DNA matches it firmly. Part of the rows lack a size; the others show once, few, many or a class for expanded clones.

- TRBJ2-7 TRBV6-5 TRBD1 CASSYKTGGYEQYF TGTGCCAGCAGTTATAAGACAGGGGGATACGAGCAGTACTTC
- TRBJ2-1 TRBV6-1 TRBD2 CASSEEFGGGSQQFF TGTGCCAGCAGTGAAGAGTTTGGCGGGGGGTCACAGCAGTTCTTC
- TRBJ2-3 TRBV19 - CASSLGGPRADTQYF TGTGCCAGTAGTTTGGGGGGACCCAGGGCAGATACGCAGTATTTT
- TRBJ2-5 TRBV5-1 - CASSLDPGFIQETQYF TGCGCCAGCAGCTTGGACCCAGGGTTTATCCAAGAGACCCAGTACTTC
few TRBJ1-6 TRBV5-6 - CASSFGAFWGGSPLHF TGTGCCAGCAGCTTCGGGGCGTTCTGGGGAGGTTCACCCCTCCACTTT
- TRBJ2-3 TRBV11-2 - CASSLTGGITDTQYF TGTGCCAGCAGCTTAACCGGGGGAATCACAGATACGCAGTATTTT
- TRBJ1-2 TRBV10-1 - CASAREAF TGCGCCAGCGCCCGAGAGGCCTTC
- TRBJ2-3 TRBV23-1 - CASSHQGEIADTQYF TGCGCCAGCAGTCACCAGGGTGAGATAGCAGATACGCAGTATTTT
- TRBJ2-2 TRBV19 - CASSAWPGELFF TGTGCCAGTAGTGCTTGGCCCGGGGAGCTGTTTTTT
- TRBJ2-7 TRBV5-1 - CASRPQTSPVGYEQYF TGCGCCAGCCGACCCCAGACTTCTCCCGTAGGCTACGAGCAGTACTTC
few TRBJ1-5 TRBV10-3 - CAISRAGDSNQPQHF TGTGCCATCAGCCGAGCCGGGGATAGCAATCAGCCCCAGCATTTT
- TRBJ2-7 TRBV10-2 TRBD2 CATLAGAGYEQYF TGCGCCACATTAGCGGGGGCGGGCTACGAGCAGTACTTC
- TRBJ2-2 TRBV15 - CATSAIRPGELFF TGTGCCACCAGCGCCATCAGGCCCGGGGAGCTGTTTTTT
- TRBJ1-2 TRBV3-1/TRBV3-2 - CASSQAGTGNYGYTF TGTGCCAGCAGCCAAGCCGGAACAGGGAACTATGGCTACACCTTC
- TRBJ1-5 TRBV11-2 - CASSLQGFQPQHF TGTGCCAGCAGCTTACAGGGGTTTCAGCCCCAGCATTTT
- TRBJ2-5 TRBV13 - CASSLGDSQETQYF TGTGCCAGCAGCTTAGGGGACAGCCAAGAGACCCAGTACTTC
- TRBJ1-1 TRBV2 - CASRQGVTEAFF TGTGCCAGCAGACAGGGAGTTACTGAAGCTTTCTTT
- TRBJ1-2 TRBV4-3 - CASSQATKYGYTF TGCGCCAGCAGCCAAGCCACTAAGTATGGCTACACCTTC
- TRBJ2-2 TRBV7-2 - CASSLGERSNTGELFF TGTGCCAGCAGCTTAGGAGAGCGGTCGAACACCGGGGAGCTGTTTTTT
- TRBJ1-1 TRBV19 TRBD1 CATTLDRVNTEAFF TGTGCCACGACCCTGGACAGGGTGAACACTGAAGCTTTCTTT
- TRBJ2-3 TRBV15 TRBD2 CATSRGTGGPDTQYF TGTGCCACCAGCAGAGGGACGGGGGGGCCAGATACGCAGTATTTT
- TRBJ2-7 TRBV9 TRBD1 CANRDRGLDEQYF TGTGCCAACCGGGACAGGGGGCTGGACGAGCAGTACTTC
- TRBJ2-7 TRBV5-6 TRBD2 CASSLGLAGEQYF TGTGCCAGCAGCTTGGGTCTAGCGGGCGAGCAGTACTTC
- TRBJ2-1 TRBV6-2/TRBV6-3 TRBD1 CASSQRQGSHEQFF TGTGCCAGCAGTCAGAGACAGGGATCCCATGAGCAGTTCTTC
- TRBJ2-3 TRBV11-2 - CASSLHGGAATQYF TGTGCCAGCAGCTTACATGGAGGGGCAGCCACGCAGTATTTT
- TRBJ1-1 TRBV11-2 - CASTKRGDSPRRNTEAFF TGTGCCAGCACGAAGCGGGGGGACTCCCCCAGGCGGAACACTGAAGCTTTCTTT
- TRBJ2-7 TRBV3-1/TRBV3-2 - CASSQGPGSYEQYF TGTGCCAGCAGCCAAGGTCCGGGCTCCTACGAGCAGTACTTC
- TRBJ1-2 TRBV7-6 - CASSLAGTYGYTF TGTGCCAGCAGCTTGGCAGGTACCTATGGCTACACCTTC
- TRBJ1-1 TRBV27 - CASSFSTLGNTEAFF TGTGCCAGCAGTTTCTCGACACTTGGGAACACTGAAGCTTTCTTT
- TRBJ2-5 TRBV29-1 TRBD1 CSVGDRGRETQYF TGCAGCGTAGGGGACAGGGGGCGTGAGACCCAGTACTTC
- TRBJ1-3 TRBV25-1 - CASSAGRGVNTIYF TGTGCCAGCAGCGCGGGCAGGGGTGTAAACACCATATATTTT
- TRBJ1-4 TRBV19 - CASSSGRVEKLFF TGTGCCAGTTCTTCAGGCAGGGTAGAAAAACTGTTTTTT